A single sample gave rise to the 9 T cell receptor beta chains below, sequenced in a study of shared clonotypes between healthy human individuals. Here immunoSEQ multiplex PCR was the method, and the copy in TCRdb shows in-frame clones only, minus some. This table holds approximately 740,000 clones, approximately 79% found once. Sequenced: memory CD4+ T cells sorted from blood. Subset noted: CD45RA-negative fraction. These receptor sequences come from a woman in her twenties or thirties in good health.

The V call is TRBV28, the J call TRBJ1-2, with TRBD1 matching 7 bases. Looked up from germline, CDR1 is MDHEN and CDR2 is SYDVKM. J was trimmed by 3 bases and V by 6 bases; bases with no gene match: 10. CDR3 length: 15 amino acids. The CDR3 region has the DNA TGTGCCAGCAGACTCCCGGGACAGTCCCACTATGGCTACACCTTC. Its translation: CASRLPGQSHYGYTF.

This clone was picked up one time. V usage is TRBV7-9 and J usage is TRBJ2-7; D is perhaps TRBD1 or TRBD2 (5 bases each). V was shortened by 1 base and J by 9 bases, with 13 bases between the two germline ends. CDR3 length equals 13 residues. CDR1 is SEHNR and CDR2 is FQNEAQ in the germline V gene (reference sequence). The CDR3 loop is CASSLEGSHRQYF. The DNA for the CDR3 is TGTGCCAGCAGCTTAGAGGGGAGTCACAGGCAGTACTTC. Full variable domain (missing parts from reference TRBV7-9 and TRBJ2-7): DTGVSQNPRHKITKRGQNVTFRCDPISEHNRLYWYRQTLGQGPEFLTYFQNEAQLEKSRLLSDRFSAERPKGSFSTLEIQRTEQGDSAMYLCASSLEGSHRQYFGPGTRLTVT.

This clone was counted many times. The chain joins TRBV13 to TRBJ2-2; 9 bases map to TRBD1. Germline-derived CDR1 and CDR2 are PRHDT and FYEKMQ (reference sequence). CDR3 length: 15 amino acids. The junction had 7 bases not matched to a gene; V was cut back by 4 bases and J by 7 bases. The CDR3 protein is CASSWTGVLFGELFF. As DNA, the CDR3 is TGTGCCAGCAGCTGGACAGGGGTTCTCTTCGGGGAGCTGTTTTTT.

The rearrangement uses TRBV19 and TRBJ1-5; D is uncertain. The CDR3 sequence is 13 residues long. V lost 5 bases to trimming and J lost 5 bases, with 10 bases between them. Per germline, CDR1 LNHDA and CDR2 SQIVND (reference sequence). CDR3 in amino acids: CASSGVVYQPQHF. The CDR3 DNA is TGTGCCAGTAGTGGGGTCGTTTATCAGCCCCAGCATTTT.

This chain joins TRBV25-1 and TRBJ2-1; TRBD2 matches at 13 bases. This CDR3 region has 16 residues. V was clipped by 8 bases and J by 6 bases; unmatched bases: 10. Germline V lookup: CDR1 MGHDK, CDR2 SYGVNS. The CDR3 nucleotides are TGTGCCAGCTTCTCCGGGGGGACTAGCGGGGTCAATGAGCAGTTCTTC. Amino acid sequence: CASFSGGTSGVNEQFF.

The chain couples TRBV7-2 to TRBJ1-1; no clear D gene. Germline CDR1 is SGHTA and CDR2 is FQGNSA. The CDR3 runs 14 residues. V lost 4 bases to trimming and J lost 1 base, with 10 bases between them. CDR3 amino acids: CASSSLVGNTEAFF. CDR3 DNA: TGTGCCAGCAGCTCCCTAGTAGGGAACACTGAAGCTTTCTTT.

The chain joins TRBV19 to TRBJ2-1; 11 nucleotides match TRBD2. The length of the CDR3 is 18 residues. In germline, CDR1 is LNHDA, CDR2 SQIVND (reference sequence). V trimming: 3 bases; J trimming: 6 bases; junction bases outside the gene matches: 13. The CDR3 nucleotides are TGTGCCAGTAGTATTCGCTGGCTAGCGGGAGGCGGCTCCAATGAGCAGTTCTTC. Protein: CASSIRWLAGGGSNEQFF.

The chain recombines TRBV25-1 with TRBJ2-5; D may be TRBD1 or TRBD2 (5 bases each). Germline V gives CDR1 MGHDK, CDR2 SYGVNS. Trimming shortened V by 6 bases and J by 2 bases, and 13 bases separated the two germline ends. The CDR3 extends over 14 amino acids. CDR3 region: CASRGLGTQETQYF. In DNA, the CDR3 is TGTGCCAGCAGGGGCCTCGGGACGCAAGAGACCCAGTACTTC.

CDR3 coding DNA: TGTGCCAGTAACCGCGGACAGGGAGGTCAGCCCCAGCATTTT. Protein: CASNRGQGGQPQHF. The V call is TRBV19, the J call TRBJ1-5; 8 bases fit TRBD1. The CDR3 covers 14 residues. The V and J ends lost 7 bases and 6 bases, in that order; junction bases with no gene match: 8. The V gene's germline CDR1 is LNHDA and CDR2 SQIVND (reference sequence).